Below are 10 T cell receptor beta chains sequenced from a single sample in a study of T-cell memory formation after mild COVID-19. TCRdb re-derived calls from the 5' RACE reads in MiXCR, one entry per CDR3 protein. The sample has 300,000 to 350,000 distinct CDR3 sequences, about 13% seen once. Sequenced input: PBMCs or a T cell subset sorted from them (not recorded which). These receptors were collected from a man aged 18 to 30 who had mild COVID-19 (a few samples of this study predate the infection). Cell type and time point are not known.

This sequence joins TRBV7-3 and TRBJ2-3; D could derive from TRBD1 or TRBD2 (6 bases each). CDR1 and CDR2 from the germline V gene are SGHTA and FQGTGA. The CDR3 covers 14 residues. Trimming cost V 5 bases and J 6 bases, with 15 bases left between them. The DNA of the CDR3 is TGTGCCAGCAGCCCCAATTTCGGGGGCGATACGCAGTATTTT. This sequence encodes CASSPNFGGDTQYF.

The rearrangement joins TRBV3-1 to TRBJ1-2; TRBD1 matches at 7 bases. The length of the CDR3 is 15 residues. After removal of 4 bases from V and 5 bases from J, the junction contained 10 bases not matched to a gene. The germline V gene has CDR1 LGHDT and CDR2 YNNKEL (reference sequence). CDR3 in amino acids: CASSLRGGINYGYTF. DNA for the CDR3: TGTGCCAGCAGCCTACGAGGGGGCATCAATTATGGCTACACCTTC.

This rearrangement joins TRBV24-1 to TRBJ2-3; a weak D match, TRBD1 (6 bases). Germline-derived CDR1 and CDR2 are KGHDR and SFDVKD. There are 16 residues in the CDR3. V was clipped by 5 bases and J by 4 bases, with 18 bases between them. CDR3 nucleotide sequence: TGTGCCACCAGTGTGTCGGGTAGGGGGTCCGCAGATACGCAGTATTTT. Protein sequence: CATSVSGRGSADTQYF.

The chain employs TRBV18 and TRBJ2-5, with TRBD2 as a possible D gene (7 bases). V was cut by 3 bases and J by 5 bases, with 16 bases left in between. The V gene's germline CDR1 is KGHSH and CDR2 LQKENI. The CDR3 totals 15 residues. CDR3 sequence: CASSPMGGPYETQYF. The CDR3 bases are TGTGCCAGCTCACCGATGGGGGGGCCGTATGAGACCCAGTACTTC.

The J gene is TRBJ1-1, the V gene TRBV20-1; no definite D call. The length of the CDR3 is 12 residues. Trimming pared 3 bases from V and 6 bases from J, leaving 11 bases between. Germline V gene data show CDR1 as DFQATT and CDR2 as SNEGSKA (reference sequence). CDR3: CSASPARSEAFF. The CDR3 DNA sequence: TGCAGTGCTAGTCCAGCCCGGTCTGAAGCTTTCTTT.

The chain employs TRBV7-3 and TRBJ2-1; perhaps TRBD1 as D (5 bases). Trimming removed 5 bases at V and 1 base at J, with 15 bases between. In germline, CDR1 is SGHTA, CDR2 FQGTGA. This CDR3 has 16 residues. The CDR3: CASSRRDSASYNEQFF. CDR3 DNA: TGTGCCAGCAGCCGGAGAGACAGTGCATCCTACAATGAGCAGTTCTTC.

This clonotype has only a few counts. The chain carries TRBV20-1 and TRBJ1-5; no clear D gene. The germline V gene has CDR1 DFQATT and CDR2 SNEGSKA (reference sequence). Trimming removed 3 bases from V and 0 bases from J, with 12 bases in between. The CDR3 consists of 15 residues. The CDR3 bases are TGCAGTGCTAGTAGTGTCTCATCTAGCAATCAGCCCCAGCATTTT. Residues: CSASSVSSSNQPQHF.

The table lists this clonotype with a few counts. The chain links TRBV7-2 to TRBJ2-5; TRBD1 or TRBD2 may be the D gene (6 bases each). Trimming removed 3 bases at V and 4 bases at J, with 21 bases between. The CDR3 is 17 amino acids. Germline CDR1 is SGHTA and CDR2 is FQGNSA. The CDR3 sequence is CASSFGVRGRGRETQYF. The CDR3 nucleotides read TGTGCCAGCAGCTTCGGTGTCCGGGGGCGAGGTCGAGAGACCCAGTACTTC.

In this sample, this clonotype turned up a few times. This CDR3 reads CASSQGSLDEQFF. The CDR3 nucleotides are TGCGCCAGCAGCCAAGGGTCCTTGGATGAGCAGTTCTTC. The chain carries TRBV4-1 and TRBJ2-1; D remains unclear. The CDR3 has 13 residues. The V gene lost 1 base and the J gene lost 8 bases, with 9 bases spanning the gap. From germline, CDR1 is MGHRA and CDR2 YSYEKL.

Many counts were recorded for this clonotype. The chain links TRBV7-2 to TRBJ1-1; D is undetermined. Between the trimmed V and J ends, which lost 0 bases and 3 bases, there was a span of 11 bases. The CDR3 sequence is 15 residues long. In germline, CDR1 is SGHTA, CDR2 FQGNSA. The CDR3 DNA follows: TGTGCCAGCAGCTTAGCGTTGGGGTTGGACACTGAAGCTTTCTTT. Translation: CASSLALGLDTEAFF.